This T cell receptor beta chain stems from a study of control samples from healthy donors and cancer patients. Profiling relied on immunoSEQ multiplex PCR, and the TCRdb table lists in-frame clones only, not all of them. The sample lists about 120,000 clones, roughly nine tenths occurring once. This clone was found once. Sequencing was performed on blood. The receptor was derived from a middle-aged man in good health.

CDR3 in amino acids: CASPPSAGNTYEQYF. CDR3 DNA: TGTGCCAGCCCTCCCTCAGCAGGGAACACCTACGAGCAGTACTTC. V is TRBV28 and J is TRBJ2-7, with TRBD1 as a possible D gene (5 bases). The germline V and J ends were trimmed by 8 bases and 2 bases, with 19 bases remaining between them. CDR1 and CDR2 from the germline V gene are MDHEN and SYDVKM. The CDR3 has 15 amino acids. Complete variable domain (other parts from reference TRBV28 and TRBJ2-7): DVKVTQSSRYLVKRTGEKVFLECVQDMDHENMFWYRQDPGLGLRLIYFSYDVKMKEKGDIPEGYSVSREKKERFSLILESASTNQTSMYLCASPPSAGNTYEQYFGPGTRLTVT.